This T cell receptor beta chain emerged from a study of T cell responses to AZD1222 COVID-19 vaccine. General study findings and limits: Spike as a whole was targeted by vaccine-associated CD4 TCRs, dominant at 160-218 and 743-854.

To note about this clone: Its antigen is still unknown.

Trimming took 4 bases from V and 9 from J; bases not matched to a gene: 7. The length of the CDR3 is 13 residues. In germline, CDR1 is SGHKS, CDR2 YYEKEE (reference sequence). Repertoires were generated with immunoSEQ multiplex PCR, while TCRdb's copy carries only in-frame clones and drops some. In the table there are 180,000 or so clones, around 88% of which are singletons. Sequenced here: peripheral blood, sampled on day 0 of AZD1222 vaccination. This receptor was identified in an adult in good health. This chain joins TRBV5-5 and TRBJ2-1, with TRBD1 identical over 7 bases. DNA of the CDR3: TGTGCCAGCAGCGTAGACAGGGTGCGTGAGCAGTTCTTC. As protein: CASSVDRVREQFF.